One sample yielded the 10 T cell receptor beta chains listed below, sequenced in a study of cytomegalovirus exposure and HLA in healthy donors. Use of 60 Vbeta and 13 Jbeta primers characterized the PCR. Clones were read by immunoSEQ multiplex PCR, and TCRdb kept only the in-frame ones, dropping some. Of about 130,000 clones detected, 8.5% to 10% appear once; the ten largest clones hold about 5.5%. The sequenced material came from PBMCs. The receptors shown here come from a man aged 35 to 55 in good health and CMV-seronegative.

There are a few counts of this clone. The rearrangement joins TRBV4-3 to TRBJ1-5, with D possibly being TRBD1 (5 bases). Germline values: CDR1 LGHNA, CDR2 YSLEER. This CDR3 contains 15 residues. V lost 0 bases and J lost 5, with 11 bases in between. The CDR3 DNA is TGCGCCAGCAGCCAAGACAGGGAGGGATATCAGCCCCAGCATTTT. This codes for CASSQDREGYQPQHF.

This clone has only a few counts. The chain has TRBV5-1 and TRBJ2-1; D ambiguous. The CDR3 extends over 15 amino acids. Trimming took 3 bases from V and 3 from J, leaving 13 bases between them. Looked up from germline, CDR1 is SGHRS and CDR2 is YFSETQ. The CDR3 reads CASSSPLRGYNEQFF. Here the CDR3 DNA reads TGCGCCAGCAGCTCCCCCTTACGAGGCTACAATGAGCAGTTCTTC. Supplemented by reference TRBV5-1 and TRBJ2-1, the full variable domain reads KAGVTQTPRYLIKTRGQQVTLSCSPISGHRSVSWYQQTPGQGLQFLFEYFSETQRNKGNFPGRFSGRQFSNSRSEMNVSTLELGDSALYLCASSSPLRGYNEQFFGPGTRLTVL.

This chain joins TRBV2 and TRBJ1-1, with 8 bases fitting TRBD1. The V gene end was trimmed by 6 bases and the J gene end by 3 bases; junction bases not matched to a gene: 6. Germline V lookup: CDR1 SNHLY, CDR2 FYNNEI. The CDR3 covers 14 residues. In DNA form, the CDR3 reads TGTGCCAGCAGGCGACAGGGGTTTGACACTGAAGCTTTCTTT. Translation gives CASRRQGFDTEAFF.

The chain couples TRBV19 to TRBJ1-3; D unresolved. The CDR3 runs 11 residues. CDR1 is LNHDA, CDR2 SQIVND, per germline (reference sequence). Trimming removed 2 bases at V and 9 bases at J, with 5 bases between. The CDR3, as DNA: TGTGCCAGTAGTATATCGAGCACCATATATTTT. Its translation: CASSISSTIYF.

The chain's CDR3 is CAIRPGTDSNQPQHF. The CDR3 nucleotides are TGTGCCATCAGGCCCGGGACAGATAGCAATCAGCCCCAGCATTTT. V is TRBV10-3 and J is TRBJ1-5; 7 bases are shared with TRBD1. V gave up 6 bases and J gave up 0 bases; unmatched junction bases: 5. Germline V CDR1 and CDR2: ENHRY, SYGVKD. The CDR3 has 15 residues.

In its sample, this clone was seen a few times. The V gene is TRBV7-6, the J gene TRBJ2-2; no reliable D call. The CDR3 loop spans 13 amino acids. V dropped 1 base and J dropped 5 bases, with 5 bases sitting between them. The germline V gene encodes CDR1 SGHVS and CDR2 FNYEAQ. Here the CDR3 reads CASSLDRTGELFF. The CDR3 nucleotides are TGTGCCAGCAGCTTAGATCGTACCGGGGAGCTGTTTTTT.

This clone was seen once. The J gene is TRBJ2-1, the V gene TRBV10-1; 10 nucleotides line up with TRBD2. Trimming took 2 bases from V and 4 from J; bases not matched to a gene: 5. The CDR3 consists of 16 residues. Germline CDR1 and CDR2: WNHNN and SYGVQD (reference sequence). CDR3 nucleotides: TGCGCCAGCAGTGAGACGGGACTAGCGCGGTACAATGAGCAGTTCTTC. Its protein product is CASSETGLARYNEQFF.

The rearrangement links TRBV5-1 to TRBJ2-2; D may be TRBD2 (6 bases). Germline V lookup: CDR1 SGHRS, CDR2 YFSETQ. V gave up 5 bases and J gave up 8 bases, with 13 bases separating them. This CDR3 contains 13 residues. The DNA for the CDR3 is TGCGCCAGCAGTTCCGGACTACTGGGGGAGCTGTTTTTT. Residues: CASSSGLLGELFF.

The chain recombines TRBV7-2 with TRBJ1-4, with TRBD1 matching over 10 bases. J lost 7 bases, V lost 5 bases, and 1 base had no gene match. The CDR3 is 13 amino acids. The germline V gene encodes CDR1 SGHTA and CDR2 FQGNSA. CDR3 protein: CASSRTGGEKLFF. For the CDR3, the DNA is TGTGCCAGCAGCCGGACAGGGGGTGAAAAACTGTTTTTT. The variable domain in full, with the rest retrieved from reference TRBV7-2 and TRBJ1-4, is GAGVSQSPSNKVTEKGKDVELRCDPISGHTALYWYRQSLGQGLEFLIYFQGNSAPDKSGLPSDRFSAERTGGSVSTLTIQRTQQEDSAVYLCASSRTGGEKLFFGSGTQLSVL.

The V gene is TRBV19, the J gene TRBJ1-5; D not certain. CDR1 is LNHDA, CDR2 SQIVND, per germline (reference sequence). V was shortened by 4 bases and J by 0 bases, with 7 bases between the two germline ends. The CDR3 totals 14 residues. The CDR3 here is CASSNSYSNQPQHF. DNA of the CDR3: TGTGCCAGTAGTAACAGCTATAGCAATCAGCCCCAGCATTTT.